The present entry profiles one T cell receptor beta chain with its context. Its antigen is as yet unknown. Trimming took 1 base from V and 4 from J, leaving 29 bases between them. CDR1 is SGHNT and CDR2 is YENEEA in the germline V gene. This CDR3 region has 22 residues. This record comes from a study of T cells after yellow fever vaccination. As for the study in general: Libraries from low-cell-number fractions were prepared with the SMART-Seq v4 Ultra Low Input RNA kit.

Study results and caveats: Of the clonotypes, a small share occurred in both CD4 and CD8 compartments. Post-booster repertoires again held most primary-vaccination clones (just under 97% CD4, 75% to 90% CD8).

Conversion of TCR transcripts into cDNA relied on 5'RACE template switching, which added a universal primer site and UMIs. TCRdb re-called the 5' RACE reads through MiXCR, storing one row per CDR3 protein. Altogether hundreds of thousands of distinct CDR3 sequences are present, roughly 14% being singletons, with the ten largest covering roughly an eighth. Sequenced here: PBMCs, sampled on the day of the yellow fever booster vaccination. The sequence was obtained from a young man who received the YFV17D yellow fever vaccine. The V and J genes are TRBV11-3 and TRBJ2-6, with D tentatively TRBD2 (5 bases). The CDR3 DNA reads TGTGCCAGCAGCTTAGTATTGGTTCCGCGTGAGGGCATAGGCCCCGGGGCCAACGTCCTGACTTTC. This encodes CASSLVLVPREGIGPGANVLTF.